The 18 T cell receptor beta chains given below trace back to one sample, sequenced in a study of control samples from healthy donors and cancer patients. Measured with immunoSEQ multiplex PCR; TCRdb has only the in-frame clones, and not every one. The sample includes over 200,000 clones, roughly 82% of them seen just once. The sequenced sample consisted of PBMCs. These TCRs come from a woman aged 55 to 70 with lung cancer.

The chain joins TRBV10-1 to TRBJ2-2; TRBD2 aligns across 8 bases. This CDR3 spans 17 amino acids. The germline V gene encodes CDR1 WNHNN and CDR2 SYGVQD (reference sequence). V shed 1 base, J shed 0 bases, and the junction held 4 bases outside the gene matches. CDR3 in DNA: TGCGCCAGCAGTGAGTTCTTAGCGGGAACGAACACCGGGGAGCTGTTTTTT. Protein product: CASSEFLAGTNTGELFF.

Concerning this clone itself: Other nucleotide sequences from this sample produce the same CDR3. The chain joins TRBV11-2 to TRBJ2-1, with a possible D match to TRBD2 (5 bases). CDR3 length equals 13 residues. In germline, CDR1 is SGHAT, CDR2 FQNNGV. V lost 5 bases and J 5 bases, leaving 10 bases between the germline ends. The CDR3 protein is CASSLGLNNEQFF. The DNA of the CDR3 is TGTGCCAGCAGCCTAGGACTCAACAATGAGCAGTTCTTC. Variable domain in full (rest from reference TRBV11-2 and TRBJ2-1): EAGVAQSPRYKIIEKRQSVAFWCNPISGHATLYWYQQILGQGPKLLIQFQNNGVVDDSQLPKDRFSAERLKGVDSTLKIQPAKLEDSAVYLCASSLGLNNEQFFGPGTRLTVL.

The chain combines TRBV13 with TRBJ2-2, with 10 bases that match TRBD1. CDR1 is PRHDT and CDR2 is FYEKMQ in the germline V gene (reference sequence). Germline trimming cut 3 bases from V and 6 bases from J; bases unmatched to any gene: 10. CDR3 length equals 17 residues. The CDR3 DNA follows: TGTGCCAGCAGCTTCTCCTGGGACAGGGGTGTGGCCGGGGAGCTGTTTTTT. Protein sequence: CASSFSWDRGVAGELFF.

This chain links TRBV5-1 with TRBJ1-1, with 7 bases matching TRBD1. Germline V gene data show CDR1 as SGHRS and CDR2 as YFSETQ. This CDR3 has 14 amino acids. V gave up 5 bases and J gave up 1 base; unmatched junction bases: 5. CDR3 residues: CASRTGQPNTEAFF. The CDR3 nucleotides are TGCGCCAGCAGGACGGGACAGCCGAACACTGAAGCTTTCTTT.

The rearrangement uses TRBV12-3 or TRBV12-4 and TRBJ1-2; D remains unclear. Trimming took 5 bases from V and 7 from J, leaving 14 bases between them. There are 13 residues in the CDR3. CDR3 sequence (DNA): TGTGCCAGCAGTATTCACGGGGTTGGTGGCTACACCTTC. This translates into CASSIHGVGGYTF.

The CDR3 spells CASSQVLTGTKNIQYF. In DNA, the CDR3 is TGTGCCAGCAGCCAAGTCTTAACGGGGACCAAAAACATTCAGTACTTC. This sequence joins TRBV14 and TRBJ2-4; D perhaps matches TRBD2 (5 bases). The CDR3 runs 16 residues. CDR1 SGHDN and CDR2 FVKESK come from the germline V gene. V was shortened by 1 base and J by 2 bases, with 12 bases between the two germline ends. Combining the CDR3 with reference TRBV14 and TRBJ2-4 gives the whole variable domain EAGVTQFPSHSVIEKGQTVTLRCDPISGHDNLYWYRRVMGKEIKFLLHFVKESKQDESGMPNNRFLAERTGGTYSTLKVQPAELEDSGVYFCASSQVLTGTKNIQYFGAGTRLSVL.

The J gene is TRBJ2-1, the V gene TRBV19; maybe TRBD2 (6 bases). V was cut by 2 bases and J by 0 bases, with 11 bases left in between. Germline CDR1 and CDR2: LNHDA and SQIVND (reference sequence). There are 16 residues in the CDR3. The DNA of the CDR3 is TGTGCCAGTAGTATAAAATCCGGGAGCTCCTACAATGAGCAGTTCTTC. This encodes CASSIKSGSSYNEQFF.

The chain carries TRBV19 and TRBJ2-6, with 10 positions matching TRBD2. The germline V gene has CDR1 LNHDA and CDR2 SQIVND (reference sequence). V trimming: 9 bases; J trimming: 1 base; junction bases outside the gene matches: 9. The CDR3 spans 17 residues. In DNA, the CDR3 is TGTGCCAGCTCCCGCCTAGCGGGAGTATCTGGGGCCAACGTCCTGACTTTC. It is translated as CASSRLAGVSGANVLTF. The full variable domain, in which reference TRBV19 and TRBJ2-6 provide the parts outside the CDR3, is DGGITQSPKYLFRKEGQNVTLSCEQNLNHDAMYWYRQDPGQGLRLIYYSQIVNDFQKGDIAEGYSVSREKKESFPLTVTSAQKNPTAFYLCASSRLAGVSGANVLTFGAGSRLTVL.

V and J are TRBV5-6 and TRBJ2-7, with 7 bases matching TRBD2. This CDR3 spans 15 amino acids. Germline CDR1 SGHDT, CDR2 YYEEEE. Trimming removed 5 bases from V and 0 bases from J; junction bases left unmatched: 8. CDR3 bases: TGTGCCAGCAGACTATTCCGGGGGGACTCCTACGAGCAGTACTTC. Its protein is CASRLFRGDSYEQYF.

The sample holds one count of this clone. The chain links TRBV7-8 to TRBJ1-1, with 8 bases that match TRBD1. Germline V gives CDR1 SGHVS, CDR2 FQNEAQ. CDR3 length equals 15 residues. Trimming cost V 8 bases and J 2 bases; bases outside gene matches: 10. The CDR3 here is CASASRGQENTEAFF. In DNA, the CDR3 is TGTGCCAGCGCGTCCCGGGGACAGGAAAACACTGAAGCTTTCTTT.

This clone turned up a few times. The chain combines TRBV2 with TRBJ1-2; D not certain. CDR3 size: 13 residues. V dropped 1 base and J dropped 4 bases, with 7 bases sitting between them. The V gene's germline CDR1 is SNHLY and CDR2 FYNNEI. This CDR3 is CASSEGSFYGYTF. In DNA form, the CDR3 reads TGTGCCAGCAGTGAAGGGTCATTCTATGGCTACACCTTC.

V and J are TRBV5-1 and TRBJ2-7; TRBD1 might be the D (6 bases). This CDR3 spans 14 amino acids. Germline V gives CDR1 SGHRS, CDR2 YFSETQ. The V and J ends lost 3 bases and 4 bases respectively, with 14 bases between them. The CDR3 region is CASSSDSMTYEQYF. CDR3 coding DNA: TGCGCCAGCAGCTCGGACAGTATGACATACGAGCAGTACTTC.

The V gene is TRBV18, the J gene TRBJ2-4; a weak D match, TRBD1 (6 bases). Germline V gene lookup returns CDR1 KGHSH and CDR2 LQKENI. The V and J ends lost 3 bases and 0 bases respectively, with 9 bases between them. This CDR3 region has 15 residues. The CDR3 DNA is TGTGCCAGCTCACCCCAGGGGCGAGCCAAAAACATTCAGTACTTC. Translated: CASSPQGRAKNIQYF.

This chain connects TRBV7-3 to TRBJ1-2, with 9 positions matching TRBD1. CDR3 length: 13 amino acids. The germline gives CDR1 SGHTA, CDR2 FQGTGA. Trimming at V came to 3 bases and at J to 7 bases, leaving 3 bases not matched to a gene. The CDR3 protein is CASSLGQGGGYTF. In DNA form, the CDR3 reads TGTGCCAGCAGCTTGGGACAGGGAGGTGGCTACACCTTC.

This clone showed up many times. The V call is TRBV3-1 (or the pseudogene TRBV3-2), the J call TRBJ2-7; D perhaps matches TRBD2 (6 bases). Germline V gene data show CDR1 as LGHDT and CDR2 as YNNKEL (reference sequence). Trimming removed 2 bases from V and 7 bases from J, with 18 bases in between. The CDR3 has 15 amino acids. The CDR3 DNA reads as TGTGCCAGCAGCCAACTCGGAGAGCCCGCGGGAGAGCAGTACTTC. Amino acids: CASSQLGEPAGEQYF.

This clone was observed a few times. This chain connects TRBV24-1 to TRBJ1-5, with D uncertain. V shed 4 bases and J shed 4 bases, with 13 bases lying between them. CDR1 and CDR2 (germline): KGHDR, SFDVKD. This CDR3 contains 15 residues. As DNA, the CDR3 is TGTGCCACCAGTGACTCACAGTCGATAAATCAGCCCCAGCATTTT. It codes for CATSDSQSINQPQHF.

DNA for the CDR3: TGTGCCAGTAGTCTGTCGGGGACGGAGGCCTACGAGCAGTACTTC. The encoded protein is CASSLSGTEAYEQYF. This rearrangement joins TRBV19 to TRBJ2-7, with D possibly being TRBD1 or TRBD2 (5 bases each). Trimming cost V 5 bases and J 2 bases, with 16 bases left between them. Looked up from germline, CDR1 is LNHDA and CDR2 is SQIVND (reference sequence). This CDR3 comprises 15 residues.

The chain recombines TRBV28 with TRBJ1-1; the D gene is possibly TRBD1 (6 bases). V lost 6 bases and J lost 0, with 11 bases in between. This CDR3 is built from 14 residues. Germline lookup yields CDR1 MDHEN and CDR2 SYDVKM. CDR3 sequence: CASRTGTMNTEAFF. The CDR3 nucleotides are TGTGCCAGCAGAACAGGGACGATGAACACTGAAGCTTTCTTT.